The 7 T cell receptor beta chains below all came from one sample that was sequenced in a study of OX40 agonist ivuxolimab in advanced cancers. Using immunoSEQ multiplex PCR, the repertoire was profiled, and TCRdb retains in-frame clones only, with some absent. This sample carries 80,000 to 95,000 clones, around 88% of them seen once, and the ten largest clones take approximately 1.5%. The material was CD4+ or CD8+ T cells sorted from blood, obtained in a trial of the OX40 agonist ivuxolimab. The receptors shown here come from an adult with an advanced solid tumor such as melanoma, head and neck, liver or kidney cancer.

The chain links TRBV18 to TRBJ2-4, with TRBD1 as a possible D gene (6 bases). V lost 3 bases and J 0 bases, leaving 15 bases between the germline ends. Germline V CDR1 and CDR2: KGHSH, LQKENI. The CDR3 covers 17 residues. The CDR3 bases are TGTGCCAGCTCACCGCTGGCGACAGGACAAGCCAAAAACATTCAGTACTTC. Its protein is CASSPLATGQAKNIQYF. The full variable domain, with the rest looked up from reference TRBV18 and TRBJ2-4, is NAGVMQNPRHLVRRRGQEARLRCSPMKGHSHVYWYRQLPEEGLKFMVYLQKENIIDESGMPKERFSAEFPKEGPSILRIQQVVRGDSAAYFCASSPLATGQAKNIQYFGAGTRLSVL.

The rearrangement joins TRBV10-3 to TRBJ2-3, with D hard to call. The CDR3 consists of 15 residues. Trimming pared 3 bases from V and 5 bases from J, leaving 15 bases between. Germline assignment: CDR1 ENHRY and CDR2 SYGVKD. CDR3 loop: CAISDSSAYEDTQYF. CDR3 sequence (DNA): TGTGCCATCAGTGACTCCAGCGCTTACGAAGATACGCAGTATTTT.

This clone came up a few times. This chain connects TRBV11-3 to TRBJ1-1, with D hard to call. Germline V gene sequence: CDR1 SGHNT, CDR2 YENEEA. V was cut by 5 bases and J by 0 bases, with 7 bases left in between. The CDR3 spans 13 residues. The DNA for the CDR3 is TGTGCCAGCAGCCTTCAGGTGAACACTGAAGCTTTCTTT. This translates into CASSLQVNTEAFF.

This chain connects TRBV7-9 to TRBJ1-2; possibly TRBD1 for D (5 bases). This CDR3 is built from 12 residues. Looked up from germline, CDR1 is SEHNR and CDR2 is FQNEAQ (reference sequence). V was shortened by 0 bases and J by 8 bases, with 7 bases between the two germline ends. CDR3 sequence reads: CASSLAGGGYTF. The CDR3 DNA reads TGTGCCAGCAGCTTAGCGGGGGGAGGCTACACCTTC.

This chain uses TRBV5-4 with TRBJ1-3; weak D call: TRBD1 (6 bases). Germline V gene sequence: CDR1 SGHNT, CDR2 YYREEE (reference sequence). Trimming shortened V by 2 bases and J by 4 bases, and 10 bases separated the two germline ends. The CDR3 consists of 14 residues. The CDR3 DNA sequence: TGTGCCAGCAGCTTAGGACAGAGGGGAAACACCATATATTTT. Protein product: CASSLGQRGNTIYF.

The count of this clone is one. This chain connects TRBV29-1 to TRBJ2-7, with a weak D call TRBD2 (5 bases). Germline-derived CDR1 and CDR2 are SQVTM and ANQGSEA. V lost 8 bases, J lost 2 bases, and 16 bases lay in between. This CDR3 is built from 13 residues. CDR3 sequence reads: CSPGGYATYEQYF. In nucleotides, the CDR3 is TGCAGCCCGGGCGGGTACGCAACCTACGAGCAGTACTTC.

This chain links TRBV27 with TRBJ2-3; TRBD2 aligns across 7 bases. Germline CDR1 is MNHEY and CDR2 is SMNVEV (reference sequence). The CDR3 contains 15 residues. V lost 5 bases and J lost 8; bases outside the gene matches: 13. The CDR3 loop is CASSLMGGLVGTQYF. CDR3 coding DNA: TGTGCCAGCAGTCTAATGGGGGGGTTGGTTGGTACGCAGTATTTT.